One and the same sample provided the 7 T cell receptor beta chains below, sequenced in a study of response to subunit inactivated influenza vaccine. Using its own MiXCR run on the RT-PCR reads, TCRdb lists one record per CDR3 protein. The sample includes 500,000 to 600,000 distinct CDR3 sequences, 15% to 20% seen only once; the top ten take 3%. The source material was CD4+ T cells sorted from PBMCs, sampled less than 30 months after vaccination. The receptors were gathered from a man between 50 and 75 years old who received an inactivated influenza vaccine.

The chain employs TRBV12-3 or TRBV12-4 and TRBJ2-3; D call uncertain. Deletions cut 2 bases from V and 2 bases from J, with 11 bases between. This CDR3 is built from 15 residues. The CDR3 is CASSLYGGNTDTQYF. In nucleotides, the CDR3 is TGTGCCAGCAGTTTATATGGTGGGAACACAGATACGCAGTATTTT.

This clonotype has more than one count but fewer than ten. The rearrangement uses TRBV5-1 and TRBJ2-3; 10 bases line up with TRBD2. The CDR3 contains 17 residues. V lost 1 base, J lost 2 bases, and 7 bases stayed unmatched. CDR1 and CDR2 (germline): SGHRS, YFSETQ. CDR3 nucleotide sequence: TGCGCCAGCAGCTTGTCAACTAGCGGGGCAAACACAGATACGCAGTATTTT. Its translation is CASSLSTSGANTDTQYF.

The table lists this clonotype with a few counts. The chain is built from TRBV7-2 and TRBJ2-2; no clear D gene. The V end lost 9 bases, the J end lost 1 base, and 9 bases lay between the germline ends. The germline CDR1 and CDR2 sequences are SGHTA and FQGNSA. The CDR3 runs to 13 residues. The DNA of the CDR3 is TGTGCCAGTGCCGGGCAGAACACCGGGGAGCTGTTTTTT. Its translation: CASAGQNTGELFF.

The genes are TRBV5-5 and TRBJ1-2, with a weak D call TRBD1 (5 bases). V gave up 3 bases and J gave up 8 bases, with 14 bases separating them. CDR1 SGHKS and CDR2 YYEKEE come from the germline V gene (reference sequence). The CDR3 is 13 amino acids. The CDR3: CASSYGAEIGYTF. Here the CDR3 DNA reads TGTGCCAGCAGCTACGGGGCCGAGATAGGCTACACCTTC.

The rearrangement uses TRBV24-1 and TRBJ1-5; TRBD1 might be the D (6 bases). Between the trimmed V and J ends, which lost 6 bases and 3 bases, there was a span of 11 bases. The length of the CDR3 is 14 residues. CDR1 and CDR2 (germline): KGHDR, SFDVKD. The DNA for the CDR3 is TGTGCCACCAGTCAGACAGGTGCCAATCAGCCCCAGCATTTT. Translation gives CATSQTGANQPQHF.

This clonotype has a handful of counts. V is TRBV7-2 and J is TRBJ2-1; no reliable D call. This CDR3 comprises 17 residues. The germline V and J ends were trimmed by 2 bases and 6 bases, with 20 bases remaining between them. In germline, CDR1 is SGHTA, CDR2 FQGNSA. DNA for the CDR3: TGTGCCAGCAGCTTATGGTCCGGGCGACTCCTACCCAATGAGCAGTTCTTC. It translates to CASSLWSGRLLPNEQFF.

The V and J genes are TRBV29-1 and TRBJ2-3; 11 bases are shared with TRBD2. Germline CDR1 reads SQVTM; CDR2 reads ANQGSEA. The ends lost 6 bases at V and 1 base at J; junction bases unmatched: 6. This CDR3 contains 15 residues. Written as DNA, the CDR3 is TGCAGCGTAGGCTCGGGACTAGCGGGCACAGATACGCAGTATTTT. This encodes CSVGSGLAGTDTQYF.